Listed here are 8 T cell receptor beta chains from one sample, sequenced in a study of cytomegalovirus exposure and HLA in healthy donors. PCR employed 60 Vbeta and 13 Jbeta primers. TCRdb keeps only in-frame clones here, not all; method: immunoSEQ multiplex PCR. The data contain under 130,000 clones, approximately 80% of them seen just once; the ten biggest clones take up around 5.3%. Sequencing input: PBMCs. The origin of the receptors is a male donor in good health and CMV-seronegative.

V gene TRBV19 combines with J gene TRBJ1-5, with unresolved D. Germline V gives CDR1 LNHDA, CDR2 SQIVND (reference sequence). There are 15 residues in the CDR3. Trimming removed 3 bases at V and 2 bases at J, with 11 bases between. This CDR3 is CASSISSGGNQPQHF. CDR3 in DNA: TGTGCCAGTAGTATTTCGAGCGGTGGCAATCAGCCCCAGCATTTT.

The genes are TRBV2 and TRBJ1-1; the D gene is possibly TRBD1 (5 bases). Germline loops: CDR1 SNHLY, CDR2 FYNNEI. V lost 7 bases, J lost 0 bases, and 15 bases lay in between. The CDR3 contains 15 residues. The DNA of the CDR3 is TGTGCCAGCACCGCGGGAAGGGGAATGAACACTGAAGCTTTCTTT. As protein: CASTAGRGMNTEAFF.

This chain connects TRBV7-9 to TRBJ2-7; 8 nucleotides align to TRBD2. The ends lost 5 bases at V and 3 bases at J; junction bases unmatched: 12. This CDR3 spans 16 amino acids. The V gene's germline CDR1 is SEHNR and CDR2 FQNEAQ (reference sequence). DNA for the CDR3: TGTGCCAGCAGCCCGGTGGGAGCGGGAGTCCTCTACGAGCAGTACTTC. Translation gives CASSPVGAGVLYEQYF.

The chain uses TRBV2 and TRBJ2-3, with D unresolved. CDR3 length: 15 amino acids. V gave up 6 bases and J gave up 3 bases, with 16 bases separating them. Germline lookup yields CDR1 SNHLY and CDR2 FYNNEI. Here the CDR3 reads CASSLDGGATDTQYF. The CDR3 coding sequence is TGTGCCAGCAGCCTTGACGGCGGTGCAACAGATACGCAGTATTTT.

The rearrangement joins TRBV4-1 to TRBJ1-2, with D uncertain. CDR1 and CDR2 from the germline V gene are MGHRA and YSYEKL. The V and J ends lost 1 base and 0 bases respectively, with 9 bases between them. The CDR3 has 15 residues. The CDR3 spells CASSQGHRTNYGYTF. The CDR3 nucleotides read TGCGCCAGCAGCCAAGGTCACAGAACTAACTATGGCTACACCTTC.

This clone turned up a few times. J is TRBJ2-7 and V is TRBV30; no reliable D call. Germline loops: CDR1 GTSNPN, CDR2 SVGIG (reference sequence). The length of the CDR3 is 12 residues. V lost 2 bases to trimming and J lost 7 bases, with 12 bases between them. CDR3 coding DNA: TGTGCCTGGAGTCTAAATACCGGGGAGCAGTACTTC. This gives the protein CAWSLNTGEQYF.

The gene calls are TRBV19 and TRBJ1-5, with 7 bases lining up with TRBD1. The CDR3 runs to 15 residues. Germline loops: CDR1 LNHDA, CDR2 SQIVND (reference sequence). J lost 3 bases, V lost 5 bases, and 7 bases had no gene match. The CDR3 DNA reads TGTGCCAGTAGTCTCGGGACAGCCCTCAATCAGCCCCAGCATTTT. It yields the protein CASSLGTALNQPQHF.

A note on this clone: Other nucleotide sequences in the sample specify the same CDR3. V gene TRBV7-9 combines with J gene TRBJ2-7, with 8 bases matching TRBD2. Germline CDR1 and CDR2: SEHNR and FQNEAQ (reference sequence). CDR3 length equals 14 residues. The ends lost 2 bases at V and 7 bases at J; junction bases unmatched: 7. The CDR3 is CASSLSGLGGEQYF. In nucleotides, the CDR3 is TGTGCCAGCAGCTTATCGGGACTAGGGGGTGAGCAGTACTTC.